The sequence of this TCR beta chain was determined in a study of pediatric ulcerative colitis. Study-level information: Seven patients showed pancolitis and two showed left-sided colitis. Findings of the study overall: Clonal expansions reduced rectal repertoire diversity in acute severe colitis.

The survey-level immunoSEQ assay was used. Measured with immunoSEQ multiplex PCR; TCRdb has only the in-frame clones, and not every one. The sample lists approximately 32,000 clones, roughly 86% occurring once. This CDR3 spans 13 amino acids. Trimming removed 0 bases at V and 7 bases at J, with 11 bases between. Germline lookup yields CDR1 SGHNT and CDR2 YYREEE (reference sequence). No immunosuppressive drugs were given to ulcerative colitis patients before diagnostic colonoscopy. Note on this clone: Its target is not known.

The sample was blood. This TCR came from a boy younger than 18 with severe ulcerative colitis. The rearrangement links TRBV5-4 to TRBJ2-7; D is possibly TRBD1 or TRBD2 (6 bases each). In DNA, the CDR3 is TGTGCCAGCAGCTTGGTAGGAGGGGGGGAGCAGTACTTC. Translated: CASSLVGGGEQYF.